These 25 T cell receptor beta chains came from one sample sequenced in a study of CD8+CD57+ T cells in acquired aplastic anemia. TCR beta VDJ and CDR3 were profiled, and genomic DNA was the template. TCRdb reanalysed the reads using MiXCR and keeps one entry per CDR3 protein. The sample contains about 110,000 distinct CDR3 sequences, about half of which appear only once. Material for sequencing was sorted CD4+, CD8+, or CD8+CD57+ T cells (not recorded which) from PBMCs. The receptors derive from a human donor in good health, serving as a control.

This sequence joins TRBV20-1 and TRBJ2-7; D may be TRBD1 (6 bases). The CDR3 extends over 13 amino acids. Germline assignment: CDR1 DFQATT and CDR2 SNEGSKA (reference sequence). Trimming took 3 bases from V and 4 from J, leaving 13 bases between them. CDR3 DNA sequence: TGCAGTGCTAGGACAGGAGTCCCGTACGAGCAGTACTTC. Translated: CSARTGVPYEQYF.

The table lists this clonotype with a few counts. The rearrangement links TRBV6-2 or TRBV6-3 to TRBJ2-5; possible D gene TRBD2, 5 bases. The length of the CDR3 is 12 residues. Germline V gene sequence: CDR1 MNHEY, CDR2 SVGEGT. V was trimmed by 2 bases and J by 10 bases, leaving 11 bases between them. The CDR3: CASSYTRRDQYF. In DNA, the CDR3 is TGTGCCAGCAGTTACACCCGTCGGGACCAGTACTTC.

This chain links TRBV29-1 with TRBJ2-1; no clear D gene. Trimming took 6 bases from V and 0 from J, leaving 15 bases between them. This CDR3 comprises 15 residues. CDR1 is SQVTM and CDR2 is ANQGSEA in the germline V gene. CDR3 in amino acids: CSVTLAARSYNEQFF. The CDR3 coding sequence is TGCAGCGTCACCCTTGCAGCGCGCTCCTACAATGAGCAGTTCTTC.

To note about this clonotype: The junction departs from the called germline gene at one end, perhaps through a read error. Here the CDR3 DNA reads TGTGCCAGCGGTTACGGCGAGGGTATGTTTGGGACCCAGCATTTT. Translating it yields CASGYGEGMFGTQHF. This sequence joins TRBV6-5 and TRBJ1-5; D not resolved. The CDR3 totals 15 residues. The germline gives CDR1 MNHEY, CDR2 SVGAGI.

About this clonotype: An end of the junction differs from the germline gene, which may be a read error. The V and J genes are TRBV4-1 and TRBJ2-2, with 7 positions matching TRBD1. Germline loops: CDR1 MGHRA, CDR2 YSYEKL. CDR3 length: 17 amino acids. The CDR3 protein is CASSQTQGTPNTGELYF. In DNA, the CDR3 is TGCGCCAGCAGCCAAACACAGGGGACCCCGAACACCGGGGAGCTGTATTTT.

This chain joins TRBV9 and TRBJ2-7, with 11 bases fitting TRBD2. Germline values: CDR1 SGDLS, CDR2 YYNGEE. The CDR3 totals 16 residues. Trimming took 3 bases from V and 7 from J; bases not matched to a gene: 12. CDR3 bases: TGTGCCAGCAGCGCATCGACTAGCGGGATTTCGTTGGAGCAGTACTTC. Amino acids: CASSASTSGISLEQYF.

This clonotype appeared a single time. The chain employs TRBV5-5 and TRBJ2-7, with D perhaps TRBD1 (5 bases). The CDR3 is 14 amino acids. Germline CDR1 SGHKS, CDR2 YYEKEE (reference sequence). Trimming left V 0 bases short and J 5 bases short, with 12 bases between. DNA for the CDR3: TGTGCCAGCAGCTTGGTTCCAGGGTCGCACGAGCAGTACTTC. This gives the protein CASSLVPGSHEQYF.

The genes are TRBV6-1 and TRBJ2-7; possible D gene TRBD1, 6 bases. Germline V gives CDR1 MNHNS, CDR2 SASEGT. The V and J ends lost 3 bases and 4 bases respectively, with 16 bases between them. The CDR3 extends over 15 amino acids. The CDR3 nucleotides read TGTGCCAGCAGTGACCTCCGGGACATCACTTACGAGCAGTACTTC. Translation gives CASSDLRDITYEQYF.

A note on this clonotype: Possible read error: a much larger clone is one base away. V usage is TRBV4-2 and J usage is TRBJ2-3, with TRBD1 as a possible D gene (7 bases). CDR1 is LGHNA and CDR2 is YNFKEQ in the germline V gene. The length of the CDR3 is 15 residues. The CDR3 DNA reads TGTGCCAGCAGCCCCGGGACAGCGGGCACAGATATGCAGTATTTT. This gives the protein CASSPGTAGTDMQYF.

This clonotype was picked up many times. A read error may produce the germline difference seen at one junction end. The gene calls are TRBV7-3 and TRBJ2-6, with TRBD1 matching over 9 bases. Germline CDR1 reads SGHTA; CDR2 reads FQGTGA. The CDR3 totals 19 residues. Here the CDR3 DNA reads TGTGCCAGCAGTTTAACCGGGACAGGGACTTCCTCTGGGGCCAACGTCCTGACTTTC. It encodes CASSLTGTGTSSGANVLTF.

This clonotype was counted ten times or more. The chain carries TRBV7-9 and TRBJ1-3; no definite D call. The CDR3 length is 12 residues. Looked up from germline, CDR1 is SEHNR and CDR2 is FQNEAQ (reference sequence). With 1 base removed from V and 7 bases from J, the gap between germline ends came to 5 bases. As DNA, the CDR3 is TGTGCCAGCAGCTTAGATCCCAACACCATATATTTT. Its protein is CASSLDPNTIYF.

This chain connects TRBV7-2 to TRBJ2-7; 8 bases align to TRBD1. This CDR3 region has 15 residues. The germline gives CDR1 SGHTA, CDR2 FQGNSA. V lost 1 base, J lost 5 bases, and 7 bases stayed unmatched. CDR3 in DNA: TGTGCCAGCAGCTTAGTTTACAGGGGGATCAACGAGCAGTACTTC. It is translated as CASSLVYRGINEQYF.

The chain is built from TRBV24-1 and TRBJ2-3, with TRBD2 identical over 9 bases. Trimming took 4 bases from V and 5 from J; bases not matched to a gene: 6. This CDR3 comprises 15 residues. Germline CDR1 is KGHDR and CDR2 is SFDVKD. The CDR3: CATSEPSAGGDTQYF. DNA for the CDR3: TGTGCCACCAGTGAACCCTCAGCGGGGGGAGATACGCAGTATTTT.

V and J are TRBV3-1 and TRBJ2-5; D uncertain. The CDR3 spans 16 residues. The germline CDR1 and CDR2 sequences are LGHDT and YNNKEL (reference sequence). V shed 3 bases and J shed 4 bases, with 18 bases lying between them. The CDR3 is CASSQATLTFGETQYF. The CDR3 bases are TGTGCCAGCAGCCAGGCGACCCTCACCTTTGGAGAGACCCAGTACTTC.

Written as DNA, the CDR3 is TGTGCCAGCAGTGGGGTGGTTGGGAGATACGAGCAGTACTTC. The encoded protein is CASSGVVGRYEQYF. The chain has TRBV25-1 and TRBJ2-7, with D possibly matching TRBD2 (5 bases). The germline CDR1 and CDR2 sequences are MGHDK and SYGVNS. CDR3 size: 14 residues. V lost 4 bases and J 4 bases, leaving 14 bases between the germline ends.

This clonotype came up many times. V usage is TRBV27 and J usage is TRBJ2-7, with 10 bases aligning to TRBD1. The CDR3 spans 15 residues. With 2 bases clipped from V and 7 bases from J, the junction kept 8 bases outside the gene matches. The germline V gene has CDR1 MNHEY and CDR2 SMNVEV (reference sequence). The CDR3 region is CASSLVGTGVREQYF. DNA of the CDR3: TGTGCCAGCAGTTTAGTCGGGACAGGGGTTAGAGAGCAGTACTTC.

This clonotype came up once. The V and J genes are TRBV29-1 and TRBJ2-5; D unclear. V was cut by 3 bases and J by 2 bases, with 10 bases left in between. Germline V gives CDR1 SQVTM, CDR2 ANQGSEA. The CDR3 is made up of 13 amino acids. CDR3 amino acids: CSVERQTQETQYF. The CDR3 coding sequence is TGCAGCGTTGAGAGGCAAACTCAAGAGACCCAGTACTTC.

In its sample, this clonotype was seen many times. The CDR3 sequence is CAAYRGRENGANVLTF. CDR3 in DNA: TGTGCCGCCTACAGGGGTAGGGAAAATGGGGCCAACGTCCTGACTTTC. V and J are TRBV9 and TRBJ2-6; 7 bases fit TRBD1. The CDR3 contains 16 residues. From germline, CDR1 is SGDLS and CDR2 YYNGEE. Trimming removed 10 bases from V and 3 bases from J; junction bases left unmatched: 13.

There are many counts of this clonotype. This CDR3 is CASSLWTGRNTGELFF. CDR3 nucleotide sequence: TGCGCCAGCAGCTTATGGACAGGGCGAAACACCGGGGAGCTGTTTTTT. V and J are TRBV5-1 and TRBJ2-2; TRBD1 matches 8 bases. Trimming removed 2 bases from V and 2 bases from J; junction bases left unmatched: 5. The length of the CDR3 is 16 residues. Germline loops: CDR1 SGHRS, CDR2 YFSETQ. Full variable domain (remainder filled in from reference TRBV5-1 and TRBJ2-2): KAGVTQTPRYLIKTRGQQVTLSCSPISGHRSVSWYQQTPGQGLQFLFEYFSETQRNKGNFPGRFSGRQFSNSRSEMNVSTLELGDSALYLCASSLWTGRNTGELFFGEGSRLTVL.

The chain uses TRBV2 and TRBJ2-7; 8 bases map to TRBD2. Unmatched junction bases numbered 2, after V lost 5 bases and J lost 2 bases. The CDR3 runs 13 residues. Germline CDR1 reads SNHLY; CDR2 reads FYNNEI. Here the CDR3 DNA reads TGTGCCAGCAGTTGGACTAGCCCCTACGAGCAGTACGTC. Amino acids: CASSWTSPYEQYV.

Worth noting for this clonotype: This clone may be a read error of a much larger clone one base away. The chain is built from TRBV25-1 and TRBJ1-5, with 7 bases matching TRBD1. CDR3 size: 16 residues. Germline V gene sequence: CDR1 MGHDK, CDR2 SYGVNS. This CDR3 is CPSSYWTGQENQPQHF. The CDR3 DNA follows: TGTCCCAGCAGTTACTGGACAGGCCAAGAGAATCAGCCCCAGCATTTT. Using reference TRBV25-1 and TRBJ1-5 for the parts outside the CDR3, the full variable domain is EADIYQTPRYLVIGTGKKITLECSQTMGHDKMYWYQQDPGMELHLIHYSYGVNSTEKGDLSSESTVSRIRTEHFPLTLESARPSHTSQYLCPSSYWTGQENQPQHFGDGTRLSIL.

V is TRBV29-1 and J is TRBJ1-6, with TRBD1 matching 9 bases. Germline CDR1 SQVTM, CDR2 ANQGSEA. This CDR3 has 15 residues. V lost 7 bases to trimming and J lost 6 bases; unmatched junction nucleotides: 10. This CDR3 reads CSATVGQGTNSPLHF. The CDR3, as DNA: TGCAGCGCTACTGTAGGACAGGGGACTAATTCACCCCTCCACTTT.

This clonotype occurred a few times. The CDR3 ends on some other residue instead of the conserved phenylalanine or tryptophan, so this is likely a read error. The V and J genes are TRBV5-4 and TRBJ2-1, with D possibly TRBD2 on 6 matching bases. CDR1 and CDR2 from the germline V gene are SGHNT and YYREEE (reference sequence). The CDR3 sequence is 17 residues long. With 0 bases removed from V and 0 bases from J, the gap between germline ends came to 13 bases. The CDR3 DNA sequence: TGTGCCAGCAGCTTGGGTAGCGGCGAACCCTCCTACAATGAGCAGTTCCTC. This translates into CASSLGSGEPSYNEQFL.

This clonotype was seen repeatedly, ten times or more. This chain connects TRBV12-3 or TRBV12-4 to TRBJ1-5, with a weak D call TRBD1 (5 bases). V lost 3 bases and J 5 bases, leaving 20 bases between the germline ends. The CDR3 is 17 amino acids. In DNA, the CDR3 is TGTGCCAGCAGTTTCCTCCCTTCGGACGAAGGGGATCAGCCCCAGCATTTT. It translates to CASSFLPSDEGDQPQHF.

This sequence joins TRBV27 and TRBJ1-1; D is possibly TRBD1 (5 bases). Trimming left V 6 bases short and J 4 bases short, with 12 bases between. The CDR3 consists of 13 residues. Germline CDR1 reads MNHEY; CDR2 reads SMNVEV (reference sequence). CDR3 bases: TGTGCCAGCAGGTTTAGGGGTGCCACTGAAGCTTTCTTT. Residues: CASRFRGATEAFF.